The 20 T cell receptor beta chains given below trace back to one sample, sequenced in a study of blood T cells in healthy people across ages (dated by TCRdb to between 2015 and 2017). The library was produced with 5' RACE. Sequencing was performed on an Illumina HiSeq 2500. A second PCR of roughly 7 to 11 cycles was performed with a sample-barcoded 5' primer and a J-beta primer mix. In-frame beta chains were kept once TCRdb had trimmed the public reads at Q25 with fastp and called clones with MiXCR. Each entry is one CDR3 protein sequence, shown with its most common DNA and genes. The table for this sample lists some 1.5 million distinct CDR3 sequences; roughly 27% of them were counted only once. The ten biggest clones cover 7.7% of the sample. Sequencing was carried out using blood. These receptors were collected from a woman in her twenties or thirties in good health.

The chain links TRBV20-1 to TRBJ1-5, with a tentative D call TRBD1 (6 bases). V was shortened by 4 bases and J by 6 bases, with 13 bases between the two germline ends. CDR1 and CDR2 (germline): DFQATT, SNEGSKA (reference sequence). CDR3 length: 13 residues. Here the CDR3 DNA reads TGCAGTGCTATCATCCCGGGGGCTCAGCCCCAGCATTTT. Amino acid sequence: CSAIIPGAQPQHF.

This clonotype was counted a few times. V and J are TRBV6-5 and TRBJ1-1; D perhaps matches TRBD1 (5 bases). The V and J ends lost 4 bases and 4 bases respectively, with 19 bases between them. Germline V gene data show CDR1 as MNHEY and CDR2 as SVGAGI. The CDR3 contains 16 residues. The chain's CDR3 is CASSSQPGGGGTEAFF. The CDR3 bases are TGTGCCAGCAGTTCCCAACCAGGCGGGGGAGGCACTGAAGCTTTCTTT.

There are a few counts of this clonotype. The chain joins TRBV9 to TRBJ2-2; the match to TRBD1 covers 8 bases. Germline CDR1 reads SGDLS; CDR2 reads YYNGEE. With 3 bases clipped from V and 6 bases from J, the junction kept 4 bases outside the gene matches. This CDR3 contains 14 residues. DNA of the CDR3: TGTGCCAGCAGCGCCGGACAGGGTGCCGGGGAGCTGTTTTTT. Translated, it gives CASSAGQGAGELFF.

Concerning this clonotype: This may arise from a read error, as a much more abundant clone is one base away. The chain links TRBV29-1 to TRBJ2-5, with a possible D match to TRBD2 (6 bases). V dropped 4 bases and J dropped 11 bases, with 17 bases sitting between them. Germline loops: CDR1 SQVTM, CDR2 ANQGSEA. This CDR3 has 12 amino acids. CDR3 DNA sequence: TGCAGCGTTGGGGTTAGCGGCAATGAGCAGTACTTC. This encodes CSVGVSGNEQYF.

This clonotype was counted a few times. CDR3 in amino acids: CAISEPNQPQHF. CDR3 in DNA: TGTGCCATCAGTGAGCCTAATCAGCCCCAGCATTTT. The chain uses TRBV10-3 and TRBJ1-5, with unresolved D. The germline V gene has CDR1 ENHRY and CDR2 SYGVKD. This CDR3 contains 12 residues. The V end was cut by 2 bases, the J end by 4 bases, with 3 bases between.

V is TRBV21-1 and J is TRBJ2-4; the DNA was not compared with TRBD1, the D call given in the table. TRBV21-1 is labeled a pseudogene. This CDR3 region has 16 residues. The CDR3: CASSKEHGGGGHIQYF. CDR3 DNA sequence: TGTGCCAGCAGCAAAGAACACGGAGGAGGGGGTCACATTCAGTACTTC.

This clonotype has more than one count but fewer than ten. This chain joins TRBV4-1 and TRBJ1-1; D unclear. The CDR3 is 15 residues long. CDR1 and CDR2 (germline): MGHRA, YSYEKL. Trimming shortened V by 1 base and J by 2 bases, and 11 bases separated the two germline ends. For the CDR3, the DNA is TGCGCCAGCAGCCAAGTTGGGCGGGCAAACACTGAAGCTTTCTTT. Residues: CASSQVGRANTEAFF.

The CDR3 bases are TGTGCCATCAGTGAGCCGGGACTAGCGGGAAAAGAGACCCAGTACTTC. This encodes CAISEPGLAGKETQYF. V and J are TRBV10-3 and TRBJ2-4; 13 bases align to TRBD2. Matching the DNA end better, TRBJ2-5 makes the J call doubtful. Germline lookup yields CDR1 ENHRY and CDR2 SYGVKD. The CDR3 totals 16 residues.

This chain uses TRBV18 with TRBJ2-4; 7 bases fit TRBD2. V shed 4 bases and J 3 bases; nucleotides not matched to a gene: 6. The CDR3 runs to 15 residues. Looked up from germline, CDR1 is KGHSH and CDR2 is LQKENI. The CDR3 loop reads CASSRPGGGKNIQYF. The CDR3 nucleotides are TGTGCCAGCTCACGACCGGGAGGCGGCAAAAACATTCAGTACTTC.

This clonotype was counted between two and nine times. This chain joins TRBV12-3 or TRBV12-4 and TRBJ1-5, with D possibly matching TRBD1 (5 bases). This CDR3 is 15 amino acids long. V was pared by 0 bases and J by 3 bases, with 9 bases between. The chain's CDR3 is CASSLARGVNQPQHF. For the CDR3, the DNA is TGTGCCAGCAGTTTAGCGAGAGGGGTCAATCAGCCCCAGCATTTT.

The chain is built from TRBV7-2 and TRBJ2-3; D remains unclear. The CDR3 length is 11 residues. CDR1 SGHTA and CDR2 FQGNSA come from the germline V gene. Trimming took 8 bases from V and 5 from J, leaving 8 bases between them. CDR3 nucleotide sequence: TGTGCCAGCCAGGCCGGAGATACGCAGTATTTT. Residues: CASQAGDTQYF.

This clonotype was detected a few times. The rearrangement links TRBV11-2 to TRBJ2-7; 10 bases match TRBD1. The CDR3 totals 16 residues. With V trimmed by 1 base and J by 4 bases, 7 bases remained unmatched. Germline CDR1 and CDR2: SGHAT and FQNNGV. As DNA, the CDR3 is TGTGCCAGCAGCTTAGGTAGAGGGACAGGGGAGTACGAGCAGTACTTC. It translates to CASSLGRGTGEYEQYF.

The chain couples TRBV20-1 to TRBJ2-1; 7 bases are a match to TRBD2. CDR1 and CDR2 from the germline V gene are DFQATT and SNEGSKA (reference sequence). This CDR3 is built from 13 residues. The junction had 5 bases not matched to a gene; V was cut back by 2 bases and J by 7 bases. The CDR3 DNA reads TGCAGTGCTAGAAAAGCGGGGAGGAATGAGCAGTTCTTC. This translates into CSARKAGRNEQFF.

This clonotype was found a few times. This chain joins TRBV12-3 or TRBV12-4 and TRBJ1-5, with 8 bases aligning to TRBD1. This CDR3 comprises 18 residues. The J segment lost 2 bases and the V segment lost 5 bases, leaving 14 bases of the junction unmatched. In DNA, the CDR3 is TGTGCCAGCAGTCCCGGCAGGGGGCGCGAGACCCGCAATCAGCCCCAGCATTTT. Translated, it gives CASSPGRGRETRNQPQHF.

CDR3 in amino acids: CASGTPSPYNEQFF. CDR3 DNA sequence: TGTGCCAGCGGGACACCTTCACCCTACAATGAGCAGTTCTTC. V gene TRBV27 combines with J gene TRBJ2-1; tentative D call: TRBD1 (6 bases). Looked up from germline, CDR1 is MNHEY and CDR2 is SMNVEV (reference sequence). The CDR3 totals 14 residues. V lost 8 bases and J lost 2, with 13 bases in between.

This clonotype was observed at least ten times. The chain recombines TRBV20-1 with TRBJ2-7; D remains unclear. The CDR3 totals 13 residues. Trimming shortened V by 3 bases and J by 4 bases, and 13 bases separated the two germline ends. Germline lookup yields CDR1 DFQATT and CDR2 SNEGSKA (reference sequence). The DNA for the CDR3 is TGCAGTGCTAGTATGGCCAATACGTACGAGCAGTACTTC. Amino acids: CSASMANTYEQYF.

This clonotype was seen a few times. The CDR3 is CASSLVTVRYTDTQYF. The CDR3 DNA sequence: TGTGCCAGCAGCTTGGTGACAGTCCGTTACACAGATACGCAGTATTTT. This chain joins TRBV5-6 and TRBJ2-3; possibly TRBD1 for D (5 bases). Deletions cut 0 bases from V and 2 bases from J, with 13 bases between. The germline V gene has CDR1 SGHDT and CDR2 YYEEEE. The CDR3 covers 16 residues. Full variable domain (rest looked up from reference TRBV5-6 and TRBJ2-3): DAGVTQSPTHLIKTRGQQVTLRCSPKSGHDTVSWYQQALGQGPQFIFQYYEEEERQRGNFPDRFSGHQFPNYSSELNVNALLLGDSALYLCASSLVTVRYTDTQYFGPGTRLTVL.

The chain carries TRBV4-1 and TRBJ2-7; weak D call: TRBD1 (6 bases). Germline-derived CDR1 and CDR2 are MGHRA and YSYEKL. V lost 4 bases to trimming and J lost 4 bases, with 14 bases between them. The CDR3 has 14 amino acids. The CDR3 is CASSPTDRGYEQYF. In nucleotides, the CDR3 is TGCGCCAGCAGCCCGACGGACAGAGGATACGAGCAGTACTTC.

This clonotype was observed a handful of times. The rearrangement joins TRBV7-2 to TRBJ2-7, with D possibly TRBD2 on 5 matching bases. This CDR3 is built from 15 residues. V was cut by 2 bases and J by 6 bases, with 17 bases left in between. Germline V gene sequence: CDR1 SGHTA, CDR2 FQGNSA. The CDR3 loop reads CASSLNGGSLGEQYF. The CDR3 DNA sequence: TGTGCCAGCAGCTTAAATGGCGGGTCGCTCGGCGAGCAGTACTTC.

This clonotype turned up a few times. CDR3 sequence reads: CASSPRGGGYNSPLHF. In DNA, the CDR3 is TGTGCCAGCAGCCCCCGTGGAGGGGGCTATAATTCACCCCTCCACTTT. The chain has TRBV9 and TRBJ1-6; D perhaps matches TRBD1 (6 bases). The V end was cut by 4 bases, the J end by 3 bases, with 14 bases between. Germline lookup yields CDR1 SGDLS and CDR2 YYNGEE. The CDR3 spans 16 residues. Looking up the rest from reference TRBV9 and TRBJ1-6 gives the full variable domain: DSGVTQTPKHLITATGQRVTLRCSPRSGDLSVYWYQQSLDQGLQFLIQYYNGEERAKGNILERFSAQQFPDLHSELNLSSLELGDSALYFCASSPRGGGYNSPLHFGNGTRLTVT.